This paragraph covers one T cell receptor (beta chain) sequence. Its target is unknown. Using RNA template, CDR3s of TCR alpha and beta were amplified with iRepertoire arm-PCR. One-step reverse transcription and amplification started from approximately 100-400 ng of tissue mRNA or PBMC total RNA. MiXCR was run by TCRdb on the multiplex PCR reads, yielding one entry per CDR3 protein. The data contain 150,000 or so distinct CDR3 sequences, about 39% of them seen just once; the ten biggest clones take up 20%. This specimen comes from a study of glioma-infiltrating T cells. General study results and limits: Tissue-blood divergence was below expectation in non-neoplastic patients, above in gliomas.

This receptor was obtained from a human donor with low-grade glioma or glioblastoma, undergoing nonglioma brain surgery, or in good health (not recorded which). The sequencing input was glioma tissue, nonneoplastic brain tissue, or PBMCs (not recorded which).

CDR3 amino acids: CASVATSGGYNEQFF. The CDR3 DNA follows: TGTGCCAGCGTGGCAACTAGCGGGGGATACAATGAGCAGTTCTTC. The chain couples TRBV28 to TRBJ2-1, with 11 bases that match TRBD2. V lost 8 bases and J lost 4; bases outside the gene matches: 7. Germline lookup yields CDR1 MDHEN and CDR2 SYDVKM. The CDR3 runs 15 residues.